The clone carrying this T cell receptor beta chain was counted between two and nine times. Its antigen is undetermined. The entry originates in a study of vaccination and CD4 T cells after COVID-19. About the study: Control cultures used a CEFX viral epitope pool, an HIV-1 Nef peptide pool, or no peptide.

With 1 base clipped from V and 6 bases from J, the junction kept 4 bases outside the gene matches. The CDR3 sequence is 14 residues long. Per the germline V gene, CDR1 is SGHNT and CDR2 is YENEEA. Once obtained from cultured CD4+ T cells, the DNA was sequenced using the Oncomine TCR Beta short-read assay. TCRdb reprocessed the PCR reads with MiXCR, giving one entry per CDR3 protein. The sample has roughly 20,000 distinct CDR3 sequences; 20% to 30% are singletons. Noted treatment: approximately nine-day PBMC culture with coronavirus spike peptide pools or control peptides (ViraFEST assay). Following expansion of antigen-specific T cells with peptide pools, ViraFEST then sequenced TCRs. Negative selection isolated the CD4+ T cells once the cells had been cultured for approximately ten days.

This sequence originates from a human donor with COVID-19. Source material: cultured CD4+ T cells from blood. The chain joins TRBV11-3 to TRBJ2-5; the match to TRBD2 covers 8 bases. The chain's CDR3 is CASSLGRGEKTQYF. The CDR3 coding sequence is TGTGCCAGCAGCTTAGGGCGGGGGGAGAAGACCCAGTACTTC.